A single sample gave rise to the 20 T cell receptor beta chains below, sequenced in a study of ipilimumab plus nivolumab after autologous stem cell transplantation. The method was immunoSEQ multiplex PCR; TCRdb's version includes in-frame clones alone and lacks a portion of them. The sample lists fewer than 95,000 clones; 83% were seen once. Sequencing was performed on PBMCs, taken in a trial of ipilimumab plus nivolumab as post-transplant consolidation. The source is a male donor with diffuse large B-cell lymphoma.

In DNA form, the CDR3 reads TGTGCCAGCAGTGTCCTAGCGGGGAGGGCAGATACGCAGTATTTT. Translating it yields CASSVLAGRADTQYF. This chain links TRBV6-1 with TRBJ2-3; 9 bases fit TRBD2. Germline CDR1 reads MNHNS; CDR2 reads SASEGT. The CDR3 extends over 15 amino acids. After removal of 4 bases from V and 4 bases from J, the junction contained 6 bases not matched to a gene.

The chain has TRBV9 and TRBJ2-2; TRBD2 agrees at 14 bases. Per the germline V gene, CDR1 is SGDLS and CDR2 is YYNGEE. V lost 4 bases to trimming and J lost 5 bases; unmatched junction nucleotides: 1. The CDR3 is 15 residues long. CDR3 sequence (DNA): TGTGCCAGCAGCCGACTAGCGGGGGGGACCGGGGAGCTGTTTTTT. Encoded protein: CASSRLAGGTGELFF.

This clone is a singleton in its sample. This chain links TRBV6-1 with TRBJ2-3; 7 bases agree with TRBD2. Germline trimming cut 3 bases from V and 3 bases from J; bases unmatched to any gene: 3. Germline CDR1 MNHNS, CDR2 SASEGT. CDR3 length: 14 residues. The CDR3 nucleotides read TGTGCCAGCAGTGAGGGGGGGTGGACAGATACGCAGTATTTT. Translated, it gives CASSEGGWTDTQYF.

The chain has TRBV7-9 and TRBJ2-4; possible D gene TRBD1, 5 bases. Germline V gene data show CDR1 as SEHNR and CDR2 as FQNEAQ (reference sequence). The CDR3 consists of 17 residues. The V end lost 2 bases, the J end lost 1 base, and 15 bases lay between the germline ends. The CDR3 nucleotides are TGTGCCAGCAGCTTATGGGGCAGGGATTTGGCCAAAAACATTCAGTACTTC. It encodes CASSLWGRDLAKNIQYF.

V is TRBV6-1 and J is TRBJ2-5; D is undetermined. CDR1 MNHNS and CDR2 SASEGT come from the germline V gene. V was clipped by 4 bases and J by 4 bases, with 19 bases between them. The CDR3 spans 16 residues. The CDR3 region is CASSGPTLAKGETQYF. CDR3 sequence (DNA): TGTGCCAGCAGTGGCCCGACGCTTGCGAAGGGAGAGACCCAGTACTTC.

J is TRBJ2-1 and V is TRBV6-1, with a tentative D call TRBD1 (5 bases). Between the trimmed V and J ends, which lost 2 bases and 0 bases, there was a span of 8 bases. This CDR3 is 15 amino acids long. CDR1 and CDR2 (germline): MNHNS, SASEGT. Written as DNA, the CDR3 is TGTGCCAGCAGTGAATACAGGAGCTCCTACAATGAGCAGTTCTTC. Its translation: CASSEYRSSYNEQFF.

The chain employs TRBV11-2 and TRBJ1-1; 9 positions match TRBD1. The length of the CDR3 is 15 residues. After removal of 1 base from V and 6 bases from J, the junction contained 6 bases not matched to a gene. Germline CDR1 SGHAT, CDR2 FQNNGV. The CDR3: CASSLVGQGEAEAFF. The DNA for the CDR3 is TGTGCCAGCAGCTTAGTGGGACAGGGAGAGGCTGAAGCTTTCTTT.

The chain employs TRBV6-4 and TRBJ2-5, with TRBD1 matching over 7 bases. Trimming at V came to 8 bases and at J to 1 base, leaving 4 bases not matched to a gene. Germline CDR1 MRHNA, CDR2 SNTAGT. The CDR3 runs to 13 residues. CDR3 nucleotide sequence: TGTGCCAGCCGACAGGGCCCCCAAGAGACCCAGTACTTC. As protein: CASRQGPQETQYF.

This chain joins TRBV7-6 and TRBJ2-2; 11 bases line up with TRBD1. Trimming cost V 5 bases and J 6 bases; bases outside gene matches: 8. The CDR3 runs 16 residues. Looked up from germline, CDR1 is SGHVS and CDR2 is FNYEAQ. CDR3 sequence: CASSPRTGGSAGELFF. The CDR3 DNA is TGTGCCAGCAGCCCCCGGACAGGGGGCAGCGCCGGGGAGCTGTTTTTT.

The V and J genes are TRBV7-9 and TRBJ1-4; D remains unclear. V lost 5 bases and J 8 bases, leaving 18 bases between the germline ends. The germline V gene has CDR1 SEHNR and CDR2 FQNEAQ (reference sequence). The CDR3 runs to 15 residues. This CDR3 reads CASSHRTEKSEKLFF. The CDR3 DNA follows: TGTGCCAGCAGCCACCGGACGGAAAAAAGCGAAAAACTGTTTTTT.

Notes on this clone: Other nucleotide sequences from this sample produce the same CDR3. The CDR3 sequence is CASSPDRVNEQFF. DNA of the CDR3: TGTGCCAGCAGCCCAGACAGGGTGAATGAGCAGTTCTTC. J is TRBJ2-1 and V is TRBV7-2, with 7 bases matching TRBD1. Per germline, CDR1 SGHTA and CDR2 FQGNSA. This CDR3 is 13 amino acids long. V dropped 5 bases and J dropped 7; count of bases not matched to a gene: 5.

The V and J genes are TRBV5-8 and TRBJ2-7; D unresolved. V dropped 4 bases and J dropped 2 bases, with 13 bases sitting between them. Germline V CDR1 and CDR2: SGHTS, YDEGEE. This CDR3 is built from 14 residues. This CDR3 reads CASSRYPNAYEQYF. The CDR3 bases are TGTGCCAGCAGCAGATATCCCAACGCCTACGAGCAGTACTTC.

The rearrangement links TRBV7-2 to TRBJ2-3; D may be TRBD2 (6 bases). Germline values: CDR1 SGHTA, CDR2 FQGNSA. With 0 bases removed from V and 2 bases from J, the gap between germline ends came to 12 bases. The CDR3 runs to 16 residues. The CDR3 here is CASSLAPGVYTDTQYF. The DNA for the CDR3 is TGTGCCAGCAGCTTAGCGCCGGGGGTGTACACAGATACGCAGTATTTT.

The chain is built from TRBV10-2 and TRBJ1-2; 11 bases align to TRBD1. The CDR3 loop spans 15 amino acids. CDR1 WSHSY and CDR2 SAAADI come from the germline V gene. Trimming removed 5 bases from V and 8 bases from J; junction bases left unmatched: 10. The CDR3 sequence is CASSPGRTGGGGYTF. As DNA, the CDR3 is TGCGCCAGCAGTCCCGGCAGGACAGGGGGCGGGGGCTACACCTTC.

DNA for the CDR3: TGTGCCAGCAGCGTCATACCTGGGAACTATGGCTACACCTTC. Protein sequence: CASSVIPGNYGYTF. The genes are TRBV5-4 and TRBJ1-2; D is unclear. The germline V gene has CDR1 SGHNT and CDR2 YYREEE (reference sequence). Trimming shortened V by 4 bases and J by 2 bases, and 12 bases separated the two germline ends. The CDR3 has 14 amino acids.

The gene calls are TRBV5-1 and TRBJ2-7, with 8 bases lining up with TRBD1. This CDR3 comprises 15 residues. Germline CDR1 is SGHRS and CDR2 is YFSETQ. V lost 5 bases, J lost 0 bases, and 7 bases stayed unmatched. For the CDR3, the DNA is TGCGCCAGCAGTCCCCGACAGGGGACCTCCTACGAGCAGTACTTC. Translated, it gives CASSPRQGTSYEQYF.

The CDR3 region has the DNA TGCGCCAGCAGCTTAAGAACAGGGTCGGATACGCAGTATTTT. This codes for CASSLRTGSDTQYF. V is TRBV5-1 and J is TRBJ2-3; maybe TRBD1 (6 bases). This CDR3 has 14 residues. Germline values: CDR1 SGHRS, CDR2 YFSETQ. V was shortened by 2 bases and J by 6 bases, with 13 bases between the two germline ends.

The V and J genes are TRBV6-6 and TRBJ2-2, with 9 bases identical to TRBD2. Germline loops: CDR1 MNHNY, CDR2 SVGAGI (reference sequence). Trimming took 7 bases from V and 1 from J; bases not matched to a gene: 4. The CDR3 loop spans 15 amino acids. The CDR3 DNA reads as TGTGCCAGCATTCCAGCGGGGGGGAACACCGGGGAGCTGTTTTTT. Translating gives CASIPAGGNTGELFF.

The count of this clone is one. The chain employs TRBV7-2 and TRBJ1-1; 10 bases match TRBD1. Per germline, CDR1 SGHTA and CDR2 FQGNSA. This CDR3 region has 12 residues. V dropped 5 bases and J dropped 8; count of bases not matched to a gene: 2. The CDR3: CASSGQGGEAFF. For the CDR3, the DNA is TGTGCCAGCAGCGGACAGGGGGGCGAAGCTTTCTTT.

The chain uses TRBV5-1 and TRBJ1-3; D possibly corresponds to TRBD1 (5 bases). The germline V gene encodes CDR1 SGHRS and CDR2 YFSETQ. V gave up 4 bases and J gave up 0 bases, with 11 bases separating them. The CDR3 loop spans 15 amino acids. The CDR3 spells CASSPGGVSGNTIYF. CDR3 bases: TGCGCCAGCAGCCCCGGGGGGGTCTCTGGAAACACCATATATTTT.